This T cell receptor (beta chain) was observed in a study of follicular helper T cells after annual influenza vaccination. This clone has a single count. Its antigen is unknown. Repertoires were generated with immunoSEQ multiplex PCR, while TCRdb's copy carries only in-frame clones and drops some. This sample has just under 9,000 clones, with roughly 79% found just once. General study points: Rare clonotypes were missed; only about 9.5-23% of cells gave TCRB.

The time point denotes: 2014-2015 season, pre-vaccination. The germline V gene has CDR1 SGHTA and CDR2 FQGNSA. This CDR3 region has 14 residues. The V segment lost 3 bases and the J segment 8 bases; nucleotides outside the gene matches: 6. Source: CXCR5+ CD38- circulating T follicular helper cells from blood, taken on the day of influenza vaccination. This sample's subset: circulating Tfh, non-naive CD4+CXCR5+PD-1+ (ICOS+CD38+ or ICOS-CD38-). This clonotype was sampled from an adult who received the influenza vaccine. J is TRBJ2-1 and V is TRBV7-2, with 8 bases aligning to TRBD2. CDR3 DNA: TGTGCCAGCAGCTTCACCGGGACTAGTGATGAGCAGTTCTTC. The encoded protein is CASSFTGTSDEQFF.